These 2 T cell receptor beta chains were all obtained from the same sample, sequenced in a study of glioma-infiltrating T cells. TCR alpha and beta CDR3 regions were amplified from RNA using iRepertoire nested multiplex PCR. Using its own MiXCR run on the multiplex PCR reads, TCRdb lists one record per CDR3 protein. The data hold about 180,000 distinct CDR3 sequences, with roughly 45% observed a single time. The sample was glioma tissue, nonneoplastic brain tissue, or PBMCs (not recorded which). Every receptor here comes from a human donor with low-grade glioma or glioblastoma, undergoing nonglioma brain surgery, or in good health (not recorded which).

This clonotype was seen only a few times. CDR3 sequence: CASSQAGLPGTQYF. CDR3 sequence (DNA): TGCGCCAGCAGCCAAGCCGGACTCCCGGGAACGCAGTATTTT. V usage is TRBV4-1 and J usage is TRBJ2-3, with D possibly being TRBD2 (5 bases). V was cut by 1 base and J by 9 bases, with 14 bases left in between. The germline gives CDR1 MGHRA, CDR2 YSYEKL. The CDR3 is 14 residues long.

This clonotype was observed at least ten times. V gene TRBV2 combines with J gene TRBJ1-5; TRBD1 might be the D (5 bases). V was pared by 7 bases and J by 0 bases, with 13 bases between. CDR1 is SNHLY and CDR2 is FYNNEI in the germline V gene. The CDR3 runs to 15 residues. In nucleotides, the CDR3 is TGTGCCAGCAATCTAGACAGCTATAGCAATCAGCCCCAGCATTTT. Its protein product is CASNLDSYSNQPQHF.